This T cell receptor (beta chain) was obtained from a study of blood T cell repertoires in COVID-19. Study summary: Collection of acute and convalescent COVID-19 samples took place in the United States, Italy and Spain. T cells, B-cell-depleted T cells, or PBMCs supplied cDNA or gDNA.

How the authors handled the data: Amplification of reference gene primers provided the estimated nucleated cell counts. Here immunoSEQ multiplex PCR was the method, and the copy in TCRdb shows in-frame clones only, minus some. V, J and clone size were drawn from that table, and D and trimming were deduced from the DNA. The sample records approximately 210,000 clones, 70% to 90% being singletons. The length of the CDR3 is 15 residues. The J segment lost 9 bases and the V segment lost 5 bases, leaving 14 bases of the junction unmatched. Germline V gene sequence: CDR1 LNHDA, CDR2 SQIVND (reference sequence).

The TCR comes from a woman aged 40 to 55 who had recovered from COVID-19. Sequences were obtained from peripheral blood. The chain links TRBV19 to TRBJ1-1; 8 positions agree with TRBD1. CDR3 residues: CASSPQTGTGQKAFF. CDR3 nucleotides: TGTGCCAGTAGTCCTCAAACGGGGACAGGCCAAAAAGCTTTCTTT.